Sequencing of this TCR beta chain was carried out in a study of blood T cell repertoires in COVID-19. Study at large: Nucleic acid was either cDNA or gDNA, and it came from T cells, B-cell-depleted T cells, or PBMCs.

The table lists this clone with a few counts. A COVID-19 case was met by exposed participants within 2 weeks before study entry. V was clipped by 0 bases and J by 4 bases, with 13 bases between them. CDR1 and CDR2 (germline): SGHRS, YFSETQ. This CDR3 has 15 residues. Method: immunoSEQ multiplex PCR; TCRdb's copy keeps in-frame clones and lacks some. Here the sample spans about 150,000 clones, over 80% being singletons. The source of this sequence is an older man who had been exposed to COVID-19. The genes are TRBV5-1 and TRBJ1-1; unclear D gene. The sample was PBMCs or T cells enriched from blood (not recorded which). The CDR3 here is CASSLGEGWATEAFF. The CDR3 bases are TGCGCCAGCAGCTTGGGAGAGGGATGGGCCACTGAAGCTTTCTTT.